Listed here is a single T cell receptor (beta chain). What it binds is unknown. Looked up from germline, CDR1 is SEHNR and CDR2 is FQNEAQ (reference sequence). Trimming took off 8 bases at V and 2 bases at J, with 15 bases between the two ends. The CDR3 consists of 15 residues. This specimen belongs to a study of cytomegalovirus exposure and HLA in healthy donors. Study-wide points: Reportedly, diagnosis of cytomegalovirus status by the classifier showed high specificity and sensitivity. Follow-up analysis later connected one missense variant in DCLRE1C with trimming of TCR beta V- and J-genes. The authors excluded some V segments, including TRBV6-2 and TRBV6-3, as indistinguishable.

The PCR contained 60 Vbeta and 13 Jbeta primers. Profiled with immunoSEQ multiplex PCR; TCRdb holds only in-frame clones, not every one. Seen here are about 120,000 clones, 74% observed once, and the top ten hold approximately 1.9%. The rearrangement links TRBV7-9 to TRBJ2-2; the D is unclear. The clonotype was recovered from a human donor in good health. The sequencing input was PBMCs. The CDR3 loop is CASGQGVVNTGELFF. Here the CDR3 DNA reads TGTGCCAGCGGTCAAGGAGTCGTTAACACCGGGGAGCTGTTTTTT.